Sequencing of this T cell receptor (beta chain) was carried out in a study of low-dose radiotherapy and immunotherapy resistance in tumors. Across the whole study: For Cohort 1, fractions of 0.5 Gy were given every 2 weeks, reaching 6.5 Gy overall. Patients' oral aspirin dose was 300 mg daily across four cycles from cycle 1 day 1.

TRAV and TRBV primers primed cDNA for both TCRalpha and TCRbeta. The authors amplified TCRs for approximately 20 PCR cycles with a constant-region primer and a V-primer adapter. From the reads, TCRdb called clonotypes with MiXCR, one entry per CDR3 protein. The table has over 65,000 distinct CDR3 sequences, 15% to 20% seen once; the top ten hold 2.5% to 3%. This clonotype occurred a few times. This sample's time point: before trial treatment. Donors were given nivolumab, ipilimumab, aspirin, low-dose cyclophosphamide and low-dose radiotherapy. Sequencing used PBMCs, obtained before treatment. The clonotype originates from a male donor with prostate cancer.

CDR3 nucleotide sequence: TGCGCCAGCAGCCAAGGCCCGGGCCTGGGCAGGAGTGAAGCTTTCTTT. Its protein product is CASSQGPGLGRSEAFF. The V call is TRBV4-3, the J call TRBJ1-1; D unclear. The CDR3 loop spans 16 amino acids. Trimming left V 1 base short and J 7 bases short, with 19 bases between. The germline gives CDR1 LGHNA, CDR2 YSLEER.